Listed below are T cell receptor beta chains from one sample, sequenced in a study of blood T cell repertoires in COVID-19. Sequencing used immunoSEQ multiplex PCR; TCRdb keeps in-frame clones, though not all of them. Among 100,000 to 130,000 clones listed, approximately 88% were seen once. Sequenced input: peripheral blood. The receptors shown here come from a man aged 35 to 55 with active or convalescent COVID-19. Both conserved end residues are trimmed from each CDR3. Some rows mark clone size as missing; the rest say once, few, many or name a class of expanded clone.

v_call	clone_size	cdr3_aa
TRBV4-3	.	ASSQDLRRGYEKLF
TRBV7-2	.	ASSFQGAPNTEAF
TRBV11-2	.	ASSLTVSETQY
TRBV7-2	once	ASSLAEYQPQH
TRBV7-3	.	ASSLIAGVDTGELF
TRBV5-1	.	ASSLGLRPYSGNTIY
TRBV2	.	ASSGGLAGSPGELF
TRBV3-1/TRBV3-2	.	ASSQKCGSSPLH
TRBV27	.	ASSTPEGTEAF
TRBV19	.	ASSPLGTGRETQY
TRBV28	.	ASRASGGGSTEAF
TRBV11-3	.	ASSPARWRGTNEKLF
TRBV14	.	ASSQASQRLETQY
TRBV24-1	.	ATSDRRVGELF
TRBV13	.	ASSGRTGHSYEQY
TRBV10-3	.	AISERGGRSDQPQH
TRBV5-4	.	ASSQPGQGANEQF
TRBV4-3	.	ASSRTTSGSSYNEQF
TRBV30	.	AWRLAGGVGGYT